The following is a T cell receptor beta chain sequence with its context. Its antigen is unknown. The CDR3 length is 13 residues. Trimming pared 3 bases from V and 9 bases from J, leaving 12 bases between. Per germline, CDR1 KGHSH and CDR2 LQKENI. Some 30,000 T cell genomes, or about 200 ng DNA, went into the sorted-subset replicate PCRs. TCRdb's table, derived via immunoSEQ multiplex PCR, lists solely in-frame clones and lacks some. Here the sample spans fewer than 1.6 million clones, about 98.5% being singletons. The source of the sample is a study of shared clonotypes between healthy human individuals. General study results and limits: Clonotypes shared by all four sorted-subset donors had higher generation probabilities than non-shared clonotypes. Estimated clonotype richness was generally higher in naive than memory subsets. The sharing of approximately 4.6% of naive CD4 clonotypes was seen across a handful of donors.

The origin of this receptor is a man under 40 in good health. The chain joins TRBV18 to TRBJ2-1, with D uncertain. The sequenced material came from naive CD4+ T cells sorted from blood. As to subset: CD45RA+ positively selected. The CDR3 DNA follows: TGTGCCAGCTCACCGACTCCCGGTTTTGAGCAGTTCTTC. Its translation: CASSPTPGFEQFF.